The 20 T cell receptor beta chains below come from one sample, sequenced in a study of spatial heterogeneity in lung cancer. TCRdb analysed the 5' RACE reads with MiXCR anew, one entry per CDR3 protein. The sample holds 30,000 to 45,000 distinct CDR3 sequences; about 7.2% are singletons and the top ten take 25% to 35%. Described time point: sample taken at primary tumor resection. Sequencing was performed on PBMCs, taken at surgery. The receptors stem from a female donor with early-stage non-small cell lung cancer.

This clonotype was observed at least ten times. The chain couples TRBV7-8 to TRBJ2-4; perhaps D is TRBD1 or TRBD2 (5 bases each). CDR1 SGHVS and CDR2 FQNEAQ come from the germline V gene. With 2 bases removed from V and 8 bases from J, the gap between germline ends came to 19 bases. This CDR3 has 16 residues. The chain's CDR3 is CASSLMSVGTSDIQYF. For the CDR3, the DNA is TGTGCCAGCAGCTTAATGTCGGTTGGGACCTCGGACATTCAGTACTTC. Full variable domain (remainder filled in from reference TRBV7-8 and TRBJ2-4): GAGVSQSPRYKVAKRGQDVALRCDPISGHVSLFWYQQALGQGPEFLTYFQNEAQLDKSGLPSDRFFAERPEGSVSTLKIQRTQQEDSAVYLCASSLMSVGTSDIQYFGAGTRLSVL.

A few counts support this clonotype. This rearrangement joins TRBV7-9 to TRBJ2-1; 8 positions match TRBD1. Germline lookup yields CDR1 SEHNR and CDR2 FQNEAQ (reference sequence). The length of the CDR3 is 18 residues. J lost 0 bases, V lost 5 bases, and 12 bases had no gene match. This CDR3 is CASSPGDGQGSSYNEQFF. For the CDR3, the DNA is TGTGCCAGCAGCCCCGGCGATGGACAGGGAAGCTCCTACAATGAGCAGTTCTTC.

The sample holds many counts of this clonotype. This sequence joins TRBV28 and TRBJ1-1; 7 bases match TRBD1. The CDR3 spans 15 residues. CDR1 is MDHEN and CDR2 is SYDVKM in the germline V gene. The ends lost 5 bases at V and 1 base at J; junction bases unmatched: 7. CDR3 protein: CASSLGGNRNTEAFF. For the CDR3, the DNA is TGTGCCAGCAGTCTAGGGGGCAACAGGAACACTGAAGCTTTCTTT. Together with reference TRBV28 and TRBJ1-1, the CDR3 gives the full variable domain: DVKVTQSSRYLVKRTGEKVFLECVQDMDHENMFWYRQDPGLGLRLIYFSYDVKMKEKGDIPEGYSVSREKKERFSLILESASTNQTSMYLCASSLGGNRNTEAFFGQGTRLTVV.

This clonotype was seen ten or more times. The V gene is TRBV12-3 or TRBV12-4, the J gene TRBJ1-1; D remains ambiguous. Between the trimmed V and J ends, which lost 2 bases and 5 bases, there was a span of 12 bases. This CDR3 is 14 amino acids long. CDR3 DNA sequence: TGTGCCAGCAGTTTACTCGGCTCGGGGACTGAAGCTTTCTTT. The encoded protein is CASSLLGSGTEAFF.

Remarks on this clonotype: Possible read error: a much larger clone is one base away. This CDR3 reads CVSSPGSAAETQYF. As DNA, the CDR3 is TGTGTCAGCTCACCCGGGTCAGCGGCGGAGACCCAGTACTTC. The chain is built from TRBV18 and TRBJ2-5, with a tentative D call TRBD2 (5 bases). The CDR3 covers 14 residues. Germline CDR1 reads KGHSH; CDR2 reads LQKENI.

This clonotype showed up many times. V usage is TRBV4-3 and J usage is TRBJ1-2; 7 nucleotides line up with TRBD1. With 0 bases clipped from V and 11 bases from J, the junction kept 6 bases outside the gene matches. This CDR3 comprises 13 residues. Germline lookup yields CDR1 LGHNA and CDR2 YSLEER. The CDR3 loop reads CASSQEIQGQYTF. The CDR3 nucleotides are TGCGCCAGCAGCCAAGAGATCCAGGGACAGTACACCTTC.

A few counts support this clonotype. The chain joins TRBV12-3 or TRBV12-4 to TRBJ2-2, with 12 bases matching TRBD1. The CDR3 spans 17 residues. V lost 5 bases and J lost 4; bases outside the gene matches: 8. The CDR3 DNA is TGTGCCAGCAGTCTCCGGGACAGGGGGCCCAGCACCGGGGAGCTGTTTTTT. This sequence encodes CASSLRDRGPSTGELFF.

A few counts support this clonotype. The CDR3 DNA follows: TGTGCCAGCAGCCTAAATATCCTACAATTCTATAGCACAGATACGCAGTATTTT. This codes for CASSLNILQFYSTDTQYF. The gene calls are TRBV7-9 and TRBJ2-3; D gene uncertain. Germline values: CDR1 SEHNR, CDR2 FQNEAQ (reference sequence). The CDR3 has 18 residues. Trimming removed 5 bases at V and 0 bases at J, with 21 bases between.

At least ten counts were recorded for this clonotype. The chain uses TRBV6-2 or TRBV6-3 and TRBJ2-7; 10 bases align to TRBD1. V was clipped by 2 bases and J by 0 bases; unmatched bases: 1. Per germline, CDR1 MNHEY and CDR2 SVGEGT. The CDR3 covers 15 residues. The CDR3 nucleotides read TGTGCCAGCAGTTACCGGACAGGGGGCTCCTACGAGCAGTACTTC. It translates to CASSYRTGGSYEQYF.

This clonotype was recorded many times. The chain joins TRBV19 to TRBJ1-2; 8 bases are a match to TRBD1. CDR3 length equals 11 residues. Germline V gene sequence: CDR1 LNHDA, CDR2 SQIVND (reference sequence). J was trimmed by 12 bases and V by 6 bases; bases with no gene match: 6. CDR3 in DNA: TGTGCCAGTAGCAGTGGACAGGGAGACACCTTC. Residues: CASSSGQGDTF.

The table lists this clonotype with many counts. The J gene is TRBJ2-5, the V gene TRBV12-3 or TRBV12-4, with a possible D match to TRBD2 (6 bases). CDR3 length equals 14 residues. Deletions cut 6 bases from V and 5 bases from J, with 16 bases between. The CDR3 spells CASRGTTSVETQYF. In DNA form, the CDR3 reads TGTGCCAGCAGGGGGACGACTAGTGTGGAGACCCAGTACTTC.

This chain connects TRBV18 to TRBJ1-1; possibly TRBD1 for D (5 bases). Germline V CDR1 and CDR2: KGHSH, LQKENI. V lost 4 bases to trimming and J lost 11 bases, with 17 bases between them. The CDR3 extends over 13 amino acids. CDR3 coding DNA: TGTGCCAGCTCACTTCCCGGCAGGGATGAGGCTTTCTTT. Residues: CASSLPGRDEAFF. Full variable domain (outside the CDR3, taken from reference TRBV18 and TRBJ1-1): NAGVMQNPRHLVRRRGQEARLRCSPMKGHSHVYWYRQLPEEGLKFMVYLQKENIIDESGMPKERFSAEFPKEGPSILRIQQVVRGDSAAYFCASSLPGRDEAFFGQGTRLTVV.

This clonotype has a count of ten or more. The rearrangement joins TRBV6-6 to TRBJ1-4; D is ambiguous. The CDR3 is 12 amino acids. Germline loops: CDR1 MNHNY, CDR2 SVGAGI (reference sequence). V dropped 6 bases and J dropped 10 bases, with 12 bases sitting between them. The DNA for the CDR3 is TGTGCCAGCAGCGCCATGGTGACAAAACTGTTTTTT. Translation gives CASSAMVTKLFF.

This clonotype was seen repeatedly, ten times or more. The genes are TRBV2 and TRBJ2-7; D is tentatively TRBD1 or TRBD2 (6 bases each). This CDR3 is 17 amino acids long. Trimming pared 3 bases from V and 3 bases from J, leaving 21 bases between. Germline V CDR1 and CDR2: SNHLY, FYNNEI. The CDR3 DNA reads TGTGCCAGCAGTGATCAGATGGGGGGCCATTTCGGCTACGAGCAGTACTTC. It yields the protein CASSDQMGGHFGYEQYF.

There are many counts of this clonotype. The chain combines TRBV7-6 with TRBJ2-5; TRBD1 matches at 9 bases. The germline V gene has CDR1 SGHVS and CDR2 FNYEAQ. Trimming at V came to 5 bases and at J to 10 bases, leaving 5 bases not matched to a gene. This CDR3 region has 12 residues. CDR3 protein: CASSHGQGSQYF. The CDR3 DNA is TGTGCCAGCAGCCACGGACAGGGGAGCCAGTACTTC.

This clonotype appeared many times. This chain connects TRBV9 to TRBJ2-1; 11 bases agree with TRBD2. The trim removed 2 bases at V and 1 base at J, leaving 8 bases unmatched. The CDR3 length is 18 residues. Germline-derived CDR1 and CDR2 are SGDLS and YYNGEE. CDR3 sequence reads: CASSVSGGALSSYNEQFF. The DNA for the CDR3 is TGTGCCAGCAGCGTTAGCGGGGGGGCATTGTCGTCCTACAATGAGCAGTTCTTC.

Many counts were recorded for this clonotype. The chain recombines TRBV5-1 with TRBJ2-3; 7 bases align to TRBD1. V lost 2 bases to trimming and J lost 6 bases; unmatched junction nucleotides: 15. This CDR3 has 17 amino acids. CDR1 and CDR2 from the germline V gene are SGHRS and YFSETQ. The DNA for the CDR3 is TGCGCCAGCAGCTTACGACAGACAGGGTTATGGCTCGATACGCAGTATTTT. Translation: CASSLRQTGLWLDTQYF. Filled out from reference TRBV5-1 and TRBJ2-3, the complete variable domain reads KAGVTQTPRYLIKTRGQQVTLSCSPISGHRSVSWYQQTPGQGLQFLFEYFSETQRNKGNFPGRFSGRQFSNSRSEMNVSTLELGDSALYLCASSLRQTGLWLDTQYFGPGTRLTVL.

This clonotype was seen at least ten times. This chain uses TRBV25-1 with TRBJ2-1, with unresolved D. The CDR3 is 11 amino acids. Germline CDR1 is MGHDK and CDR2 is SYGVNS. The V and J ends lost 6 bases and 4 bases respectively, with 4 bases between them. Here the CDR3 DNA reads TGTGCCAGCAGGGGTTACAATGAGCAGTTCTTC. Translated: CASRGYNEQFF.

The chain employs TRBV2 and TRBJ2-1; 9 nucleotides match TRBD2. V lost 6 bases and J lost 9; bases outside the gene matches: 12. The CDR3 contains 15 residues. Looked up from germline, CDR1 is SNHLY and CDR2 is FYNNEI. This chain's CDR3 is CASSLWLAGSGEQFF. CDR3 in DNA: TGTGCCAGCAGCCTGTGGCTAGCGGGAAGCGGTGAGCAGTTCTTC.

This clonotype was counted at least ten times. The chain recombines TRBV6-6 with TRBJ2-1, with TRBD2 matching over 7 bases. Germline CDR1 reads MNHNY; CDR2 reads SVGAGI (reference sequence). CDR3 length: 14 amino acids. V lost 0 bases, J lost 7 bases, and 3 bases stayed unmatched. The CDR3 loop reads CASSYSKAGNEQFF. The CDR3 region has the DNA TGTGCCAGCAGTTACTCGAAAGCGGGAAATGAGCAGTTCTTC.